This TCR beta chain is from a study of T-cell memory formation after mild COVID-19 listed by TCRdb under 2021. Describing the broader study: TCR sequence clusters from the two donors were found to be largely donor specific. In a couple of donors, T-cell clones that expanded and contracted after mild COVID-19 were followed by sequencing TCRalpha and TCRbeta repertoires longitudinally. The cohort comprised two young, previously healthy adult volunteers, one female and one male. Study-wide findings and limitations: Contracting CD4+ clones appeared mostly in the CM and EM memory subsets, whereas CD8+ clones were enriched in EMRA. The study covered only a couple of mild cases, and larger cohorts including severe cases with pre-infection samples were considered necessary. Clones contracting from day 15 to 85 had balanced CD4/CD8 phenotypes, while a second wave expanding from day 15 to 37 was biased towards CD4+. Some responding clones were found in pre-infection memory, which suggests that pre-existing cross-reactive memory T cells took part in the SARS-CoV-2 response. SARS-CoV-2 specificity of the second-wave clones peaking on day 37 was not confirmed.

Ficoll-Paque density gradient centrifugation was used to isolate PBMCs. Here V drops 5 bases and J drops 6 bases, and the junction holds 10 bases not matched to any gene. The CDR3 runs 15 amino acids, cysteine and phenylalanine included. Only the CDR3 region is kept as DNA, spanning 45 bases read in frame from base 1. CDR1 is given as SEHNR and CDR2 as FQNEAQ, both from the germline V gene (reference sequence). This clonotype was counted a few times. No cognate antigen has been identified for it. Base qualities are not recorded, but no much larger clone differs from it by a single base. Instrument used: Illumina NovaSeq 6000. Using 5'RACE with constant-segment primers, TCRalpha and TCRbeta cDNA libraries were constructed, with sample barcodes and unique molecular identifiers added in the process. Trizol reagent was used to extract RNA from every sample. Libraries were amplified in two PCR steps, with a second sample barcode and Illumina TruSeq adapters added in the second step. Sequencing of libraries was performed on an Illumina NovaSeq with 2 x 150 bp paired-end reads. Per the original workflow: Reads were demultiplexed and collapsed into UMI-guided consensus sequences with migec v1.2.7. With mixcr v2.1.11, UMI consensuses were aligned to TRA and TRB V and J templates and assembled into clonotypes. Clonotypes were classified as expanded or contracted when called significant by both edgeR and NoisET, with noise models trained on biological replicates. edgeR calls used a false discovery rate-adjusted p below 0.01 and a log2 fold-change threshold of 1. As an exploratory analysis of dynamics, max-normalized trajectories of the 1000 most abundant clonotypes were examined with PCA combined with hierarchical clustering. Separately sequenced CD4+ and CD8+ repertoires were used to assign the CD4 or CD8 phenotype of responding clones. TCRdb's own reprocessing of the public reads used fastp at Q25 and MiXCR and kept productive beta chains. Here each entry gathers all rows of one CDR3 protein and keeps the most common genes and DNA. TCRdb assigned the V and J calls; the authors' analysis was not used. The sample table shows approximately 270,000 distinct CDR3 sequences, and around 15% are seen once. Approximately 23% of the sample comes from the top ten.

This receptor was obtained from a man between 18 and 29 years old who had mild COVID-19 (a few samples of this study predate the infection). The sample titles of this study are shuffled in the database, so cell type and time point are left out; the donor was told from shared clones. Sequencing was done on a sample of PBMCs or a T cell subset sorted from them (not recorded which). In this chain, TRBV7-9 is recombined with TRBJ1-1, with 9 central nucleotides matching TRBD1. The nucleotide sequence reads TGTGCCAGCAGCCGTCCCGGGACAGGGCCCGCTGAAGCTTTCTTT. Its protein is CASSRPGTGPAEAFF.